This T cell receptor beta chain was observed in a study of cytomegalovirus exposure and HLA in healthy donors. V lost 1 base and J lost 7, with 14 bases in between. This CDR3 is built from 15 residues. Germline lookup yields CDR1 SEHNR and CDR2 FQNEAQ (reference sequence). PCR amplification relied on 60 Vbeta primers (plus 13 Jbeta primers). The table came from immunoSEQ multiplex PCR; TCRdb's copy has only in-frame clones and leaves some out. The sample carries under 250,000 clones, about three quarters recorded once. Sequenced sample: PBMCs. This receptor was identified in a male donor in good health and CMV-seronegative. The chain combines TRBV7-9 with TRBJ2-4; a weak D match, TRBD2 (6 bases). The CDR3 protein is CASSLGGEEWNIQYF. The CDR3 DNA reads as TGTGCCAGCAGCTTAGGTGGGGAGGAGTGGAACATTCAGTACTTC.